These 23 T cell receptor beta chains originate from one sample sequenced in a study of T-cell reconstitution after alpha-beta-depleted transplantation in children. Unique molecular identifiers were incorporated during preparation of the TCRbeta library. TCRdb analysed the PCR reads with MiXCR anew, one entry per CDR3 protein. The sample holds hundreds of thousands of distinct CDR3 sequences; 8% to 11% are singletons and the top ten take about 2.1%. The sample in question was PBMCs, obtained before TCRalphabeta/CD19-depleted stem cell transplant. These receptors were obtained from a child aged 2-15 years with inherited bone marrow failure, due to receive a stem cell transplant.

The chain joins TRBV18 to TRBJ1-2; 7 bases map to TRBD1. This CDR3 has 15 residues. The V and J ends lost 2 bases and 4 bases, in that order; junction bases with no gene match: 7. Germline V gene data show CDR1 as KGHSH and CDR2 as LQKENI. The DNA of the CDR3 is TGTGCCAGCTCACCATCCACAGGGGAGGCCTATGGCTACACCTTC. Translated: CASSPSTGEAYGYTF.

In this sample, this clonotype turned up many times. The genes are TRBV29-1 and TRBJ2-3; 10 bases are shared with TRBD2. This CDR3 is built from 13 residues. Germline lookup yields CDR1 SQVTM and CDR2 ANQGSEA. Trimming at V came to 5 bases and at J to 10 bases, leaving 9 bases not matched to a gene. The CDR3 DNA sequence: TGCAGCGTTCATCAGCGGGAGGGATCCGCGCAGTATTTT. Translation gives CSVHQREGSAQYF.

In this sample, this clonotype turned up a few times. The rearrangement links TRBV5-1 to TRBJ2-1; 9 bases agree with TRBD2. The CDR3 extends over 16 amino acids. V dropped 7 bases and J dropped 7; count of bases not matched to a gene: 15. Germline V lookup: CDR1 SGHRS, CDR2 YFSETQ. CDR3 sequence (DNA): TGCGCCAGCCTTCCCCTACCGGGACTAGCAATTAATGAGCAGTTCTTC. Protein: CASLPLPGLAINEQFF.

This clonotype was found many times. The chain joins TRBV7-9 to TRBJ2-7; D not certain. V lost 3 bases and J 1 base, leaving 10 bases between the germline ends. Germline CDR1 and CDR2: SEHNR and FQNEAQ (reference sequence). The CDR3 spans 14 residues. DNA of the CDR3: TGTGCCAGCAGCTTCGTAGGCCCTTCCTACGAGCAGTACTTC. Translation: CASSFVGPSYEQYF.

The table lists this clonotype with many counts. The V and J genes are TRBV29-1 and TRBJ2-1, with D maybe TRBD2 (6 bases). Trimming left V 4 bases short and J 12 bases short, with 13 bases between. This CDR3 contains 11 residues. CDR1 is SQVTM, CDR2 ANQGSEA, per germline. The CDR3 DNA is TGCAGCGTTGGGCTGGGGGGTAGGCAGTTCTTC. Its translation: CSVGLGGRQFF.

This clonotype came up a few times. The chain couples TRBV19 to TRBJ2-3; possibly TRBD1 for D (6 bases). CDR3 size: 15 residues. Germline V gives CDR1 LNHDA, CDR2 SQIVND (reference sequence). The ends were cut back, 6 bases at V and 1 base at J, with 14 bases in the middle. The CDR3 here is CASSYNRDGTDTQYF. In DNA, the CDR3 is TGTGCCAGTAGCTATAACAGGGACGGCACAGATACGCAGTATTTT.

This clonotype was found many times. The chain uses TRBV7-9 and TRBJ2-1; the D gene is possibly TRBD2 (5 bases). Trimming pared 5 bases from V and 3 bases from J, leaving 11 bases between. CDR1 is SEHNR and CDR2 is FQNEAQ in the germline V gene (reference sequence). The CDR3 length is 14 residues. The chain's CDR3 is CASSPSGNYNEQFF. The CDR3 coding sequence is TGTGCCAGCAGCCCGAGCGGTAACTACAATGAGCAGTTCTTC. Complete variable domain (other parts from reference TRBV7-9 and TRBJ2-1): DTGVSQNPRHKITKRGQNVTFRCDPISEHNRLYWYRQTLGQGPEFLTYFQNEAQLEKSRLLSDRFSAERPKGSFSTLEIQRTEQGDSAMYLCASSPSGNYNEQFFGPGTRLTVL.

V and J are TRBV7-2 and TRBJ2-1; D is undetermined. The CDR3 totals 14 residues. Germline CDR1 SGHTA, CDR2 FQGNSA. Trimming cost V 6 bases and J 0 bases, with 9 bases left between them. The CDR3 sequence: CASSPWSSYNEQFF. CDR3 in DNA: TGTGCCAGCAGTCCGTGGAGCTCCTACAATGAGCAGTTCTTC.

In its sample, this clonotype was seen many times. This sequence joins TRBV6-2 or TRBV6-3 and TRBJ2-1; 7 nucleotides line up with TRBD2. Germline V gene sequence: CDR1 MNHEY, CDR2 SVGEGT. This CDR3 region has 13 residues. J gave up 3 bases and V 6 bases, and 2 bases lay outside the gene matches. The CDR3 sequence: CASRWDYYNEQFF. Here the CDR3 DNA reads TGTGCCAGCAGGTGGGACTACTACAATGAGCAGTTCTTC.

This clonotype was counted many times. V gene TRBV7-2 combines with J gene TRBJ1-2; unclear D gene. CDR1 is SGHTA and CDR2 is FQGNSA in the germline V gene. This CDR3 has 13 residues. The CDR3 sequence: CVEQAGGPRGYTF. Written as DNA, the CDR3 is TGTGTCGAGCAAGCAGGCGGCCCTCGGGGCTACACCTTC.

This clonotype was seen a few times. J is TRBJ2-2 and V is TRBV10-3; 7 bases map to TRBD2. Germline V CDR1 and CDR2: ENHRY, SYGVKD. Trimming cost V 0 bases and J 0 bases; bases outside gene matches: 4. The CDR3 sequence is 17 residues long. CDR3 residues: CAISESAAGANTGELFF. The DNA for the CDR3 is TGTGCCATCAGTGAGTCAGCGGCGGGAGCGAACACCGGGGAGCTGTTTTTT.

This clonotype appeared many times. The chain has TRBV7-9 and TRBJ2-5; TRBD2 is a possible D gene (5 bases). The V gene lost 3 bases and the J gene lost 2 bases, with 13 bases spanning the gap. This CDR3 comprises 15 residues. Germline V gene sequence: CDR1 SEHNR, CDR2 FQNEAQ (reference sequence). Here the CDR3 reads CASSLPRAPQETQYF. Written as DNA, the CDR3 is TGTGCCAGCAGCTTGCCGAGGGCGCCACAAGAGACCCAGTACTTC. Full variable domain (missing parts from reference TRBV7-9 and TRBJ2-5): DTGVSQNPRHKITKRGQNVTFRCDPISEHNRLYWYRQTLGQGPEFLTYFQNEAQLEKSRLLSDRFSAERPKGSFSTLEIQRTEQGDSAMYLCASSLPRAPQETQYFGPGTRLLVL.

In regard to this clonotype: This sequence may be a read error, since a much larger clone differs from it by one base. No conserved phenylalanine or tryptophan ends this CDR3, so it is likely a read error. The chain uses TRBV30 and TRBJ2-1; D gene unclear. The CDR3 is 12 residues long. Deletions cut 2 bases from V and 8 bases from J, with 10 bases between. Germline CDR1 GTSNPN, CDR2 SVGIG (reference sequence). CDR3 DNA: TGTGCCTGGAGTCCCTATTCTGATGAGCAGTTCTCC. It specifies CAWSPYSDEQFS.

This clonotype was detected many times. The chain is built from TRBV6-2 or TRBV6-3 and TRBJ2-3; weak D call: TRBD2 (6 bases). The CDR3 spans 17 residues. Germline V gene data show CDR1 as MNHEY and CDR2 as SVGEGT. Trimming took 7 bases from V and 2 from J, leaving 22 bases between them. CDR3 sequence: CASTSRRWTINTDTQYF. The CDR3 region has the DNA TGTGCCAGCACCAGTAGACGTTGGACTATAAACACAGATACGCAGTATTTT.

The sample holds a few counts of this clonotype. The gene calls are TRBV12-3 or TRBV12-4 and TRBJ2-5, with TRBD2 identical over 15 bases. The CDR3 has 15 residues. The trim removed 3 bases at V and 10 bases at J, leaving 6 bases unmatched. The CDR3 region is CASSLAGLAGGGQYF. The CDR3 region has the DNA TGTGCCAGCAGTTTGGCCGGACTAGCGGGAGGGGGCCAGTACTTC.

Comment on this clonotype: A much larger clone is a single base away; this may be a read error. The rearrangement joins TRBV11-2 to TRBJ2-7, with 10 bases fitting TRBD2. CDR1 and CDR2 (germline): SGHAT, FQNNGV. CDR3 length equals 15 residues. The CDR3 here is CASSLLAGDLDEQSF. DNA for the CDR3: TGTGCCAGCAGCTTACTAGCGGGAGATCTGGACGAGCAGTCCTTC.

Of note for this clonotype: This may be a read error: a much more frequent sequence differs by one nucleotide. The chain uses TRBV7-2 and TRBJ1-2; TRBD1 is a possible D gene (5 bases). Trimming took 1 base from V and 0 from J, leaving 9 bases between them. Per the germline V gene, CDR1 is SGHTA and CDR2 is FQGNSA. This CDR3 spans 15 amino acids. The CDR3 DNA reads as TGTGCCAGCAGCTTAGTGGGGCAAACTAACTATGGCTACACCTTC. It translates to CASSLVGQTNYGYTF.

This clonotype showed up many times. The chain links TRBV13 to TRBJ2-7; 7 bases are a match to TRBD1. The CDR3 runs to 14 residues. V was clipped by 5 bases and J by 3 bases; unmatched bases: 7. Per the germline V gene, CDR1 is PRHDT and CDR2 is FYEKMQ (reference sequence). DNA of the CDR3: TGTGCCAGCAGCATTCGAACAGGGGTCTACGAGCAGTACTTC. Its protein is CASSIRTGVYEQYF.

This clonotype was observed at least ten times. CDR3 protein: CASSQGGRGISNEKLFF. Here the CDR3 DNA reads TGCGCCAGCAGCCAAGGGGGACGAGGGATCTCTAATGAAAAACTGTTTTTT. The V gene is TRBV4-3, the J gene TRBJ1-4; perhaps TRBD1 as D (5 bases). This CDR3 contains 17 residues. Germline CDR1 is LGHNA and CDR2 is YSLEER. Trimming took 1 base from V and 3 from J, leaving 15 bases between them.

This clonotype has at least ten counts. The chain uses TRBV5-6 and TRBJ2-3; D is undetermined. The CDR3 is 15 residues long. Germline CDR1 reads SGHDT; CDR2 reads YYEEEE. V lost 4 bases and J 4 bases, leaving 16 bases between the germline ends. CDR3 nucleotides: TGTGCCAGCAGCCCCTTGGACCACCCGGCAGATACGCAGTATTTT. It codes for CASSPLDHPADTQYF. Using reference TRBV5-6 and TRBJ2-3 for the parts outside the CDR3, the full variable domain is DAGVTQSPTHLIKTRGQQVTLRCSPKSGHDTVSWYQQALGQGPQFIFQYYEEEERQRGNFPDRFSGHQFPNYSSELNVNALLLGDSALYLCASSPLDHPADTQYFGPGTRLTVL.

This clonotype was recorded at least ten times. This rearrangement joins TRBV20-1 to TRBJ2-5; no reliable D call. Germline lookup yields CDR1 DFQATT and CDR2 SNEGSKA (reference sequence). Trimming left V 1 base short and J 2 bases short, with 14 bases between. CDR3 size: 15 residues. The CDR3 reads CSARVGSSTQETQYF. CDR3 nucleotides: TGCAGTGCTAGAGTGGGCAGCAGCACTCAAGAGACCCAGTACTTC.

This clonotype occurred a few times. V gene TRBV7-9 combines with J gene TRBJ2-5; 14 bases line up with TRBD2. The CDR3 runs 17 residues. Trimming at V came to 4 bases and at J to 6 bases, leaving 10 bases not matched to a gene. From germline, CDR1 is SEHNR and CDR2 FQNEAQ (reference sequence). The CDR3 spells CASSSGLAGVEWKTQYF. The DNA for the CDR3 is TGTGCCAGCAGCTCGGGACTAGCGGGAGTAGAGTGGAAGACCCAGTACTTC.

This clonotype was seen at least ten times. As DNA, the CDR3 is TGTGCCAGCAGTCCTACGCGGGTTTATGGCTACACCTTC. It yields the protein CASSPTRVYGYTF. The rearrangement uses TRBV12-3 or TRBV12-4 and TRBJ1-2; D is ambiguous. Trimming stripped 5 bases from V and 5 bases from J, with 12 bases between. The length of the CDR3 is 13 residues.